This T cell receptor beta chain comes out of a study of graft-versus-host responses after intestinal transplantation. Study-level background: Recipients received multivisceral, liver-intestinal, or isolated intestinal transplants. Once they had received anti-thymocyte globulin induction, all recipients took tacrolimus and steroids for about three years. Study-wide findings and caveats: GvH clones turned up in recipient marrow; some had shown up first in ileum or blood. Early HvG declines after transplant were associated with peak circulating GvH clone levels.

In germline, CDR1 is MDHEN, CDR2 SYDVKM. The germline V and J ends were trimmed by 6 bases and 9 bases, with 18 bases remaining between them. The CDR3 sequence is 14 residues long. Clones were read by immunoSEQ multiplex PCR, and TCRdb kept only the in-frame ones, dropping some. Among fewer than 100,000 clones listed, approximately 85% were seen once. To note about this clone: Its matching antigen is unknown.

Sequenced material: PBMCs, taken 255 days after intestinal transplant. The clonotype was recovered from a human patient who received an intestinal transplant, so some T cells may come from the graft donor. The V gene is TRBV28, the J gene TRBJ1-5; the D gene is possibly TRBD1 (6 bases). In nucleotides, the CDR3 is TGTGCCAGCAGCCTATCCGAGACAGGCACGCCCCAGCATTTT. Its translation: CASSLSETGTPQHF.